These T cell receptor beta chains were read from a single sample in a study of T cells in Graves' hyperthyroidism and ophthalmopathy. TCRdb reanalysed the multiplex PCR reads using MiXCR and keeps one entry per CDR3 protein. Counted here are 450,000 to 650,000 distinct CDR3 sequences, roughly 20% occurring once; the ten biggest clones make up about 26%. Sequencing input: blood. The receptor source for this set is a man aged 18-30 years with Graves' hyperthyroidism. The CDR3 runs from the conserved cysteine through the conserved F or W. Fields, in order: J gene, CDR3 length, V gene, CDR3 protein.

TRBJ2-7	14	TRBV28	CASGVASVLLEQYF
TRBJ1-1	15	TRBV19	CASSTPTDLNTEAFF
TRBJ1-2	11	TRBV19	CASSQTSSYTF
TRBJ1-1	15	TRBV6-1	CASSPGRGGDTEAFF
TRBJ2-5	16	TRBV7-2	CASSLRPTSGQETQYF
TRBJ2-7	14	TRBV7-9	CASSPAARAYEQYF
TRBJ1-2	15	TRBV3-1	CASTPLGVGYYGYTF
TRBJ1-1	13	TRBV6-1	CASSERGLTEAFF
TRBJ2-7	14	TRBV7-8	CASSLEGESYEQHF
TRBJ2-2	14	TRBV13	CASSLDLVAGELFF
TRBJ2-7	15	TRBV2	CASSDYGRTGGEQYF
TRBJ1-2	14	TRBV12-3/TRBV12-4	CASSLETSDYGYTF
TRBJ2-5	12	TRBV2	CASSPERQTQYF
TRBJ1-5	12	TRBV12-5	CASTADAGPQHF
TRBJ2-7	14	TRBV5-1	CASSLSTSAYEQYF
TRBJ2-5	15	TRBV7-9	CASSSTRDPKKTQYF
TRBJ1-3	15	TRBV11-2	CASSLDGGGRNTIYF
TRBJ1-1	13	TRBV18	CASSLTGTSEAFF
TRBJ1-2	13	TRBV6-1	CASRRDRVFGYTF
TRBJ1-1	14	TRBV6-1	CASSGHRLNTEAFF
TRBJ2-4	15	TRBV20-1	CSARDLDRVRNIQYF
TRBJ2-7	16	TRBV13	CASSLRGAHLSYEQYF
TRBJ2-2	14	TRBV6-5	CASSSKGETGELFF
TRBJ1-2	14	TRBV19	CASSSRGSLSGYTF
TRBJ2-5	16	TRBV6-5	CASSYSPSWPEETQYF
TRBJ1-5	17	TRBV4-1	CASSQAMGPYSNQPQHF
TRBJ2-7	15	TRBV7-9	CASSLVDKAPYEQYF
TRBJ2-7	13	TRBV20-1	CSAGEPASYEQYF
TRBJ2-2	13	TRBV6-4	CASSDGPSGELFF
TRBJ2-5	13	TRBV12-3/TRBV12-4	CASSLGKGETQYF
TRBJ2-7	12	TRBV27	CASGTVAYEQYF
TRBJ1-5	13	TRBV27	CASSPFPDQPQHF
TRBJ1-5	12	TRBV27	CASSFRGQLLHF
TRBJ1-2	13	TRBV20-1	CSAYAWKTEGYTF
TRBJ1-1	14	TRBV20-1	CSARYRGANTEAFF
TRBJ2-5	13	TRBV6-1	CASPSGEQETQYF
TRBJ2-4	14	TRBV6-2/TRBV6-3	CASSSGLAVNIQYF
TRBJ1-1	16	TRBV27	CASSLSSDRGYTEAFF
TRBJ2-5	14	TRBV7-9	CASSSSRGAETQYF
TRBJ2-5	13	TRBV11-2	CASSSGKRETQYF
TRBJ2-5	13	TRBV28	CASRMRFGETQYF
TRBJ2-7	14	TRBV6-5	CASRAGQGNYEQYF
TRBJ1-3	16	TRBV11-1	CASSPGQLLSGNTIYF